The TCR beta chain under discussion was sequenced for a study of OX40 agonist ivuxolimab in advanced cancers. Study summary: Patients with hepatocellular carcinoma, melanoma, renal cell or head and neck cancer made up the dose-escalation patients.

A remark on this clone: The antigen is undetermined.

General study findings and limits: More expanded clones were seen, on average, in CD8+ T cells than in CD4+. Blood T cells, both CD4+ and CD8+, expanded clonally by week 6 at 0.1 to 3.0 mg/kg. In the 0.1-3.0 mg/kg groups, partial responders showed among the lowest expansion.

Profiling relied on immunoSEQ multiplex PCR, and the TCRdb table lists in-frame clones only, not all of them. The repertoire includes approximately 120,000 clones, around 90% of them detected once, and 0.7% to 0.9% sits in the top ten. This TCR came from an adult with an advanced solid tumor such as melanoma, head and neck, liver or kidney cancer. The source material was CD4+ or CD8+ T cells sorted from blood, sampled in a trial of the OX40 agonist ivuxolimab.

Here the CDR3 reads CASRTGTGGYEQYF. CDR3 coding DNA: TGTGCCAGCAGGACCGGGACAGGGGGCTACGAGCAGTACTTC. This chain joins TRBV28 and TRBJ2-7, with TRBD1 matching 11 bases. The junction had 4 bases not matched to a gene; V was cut back by 6 bases and J by 3 bases. CDR1 and CDR2 from the germline V gene are MDHEN and SYDVKM. The CDR3 extends over 14 amino acids.